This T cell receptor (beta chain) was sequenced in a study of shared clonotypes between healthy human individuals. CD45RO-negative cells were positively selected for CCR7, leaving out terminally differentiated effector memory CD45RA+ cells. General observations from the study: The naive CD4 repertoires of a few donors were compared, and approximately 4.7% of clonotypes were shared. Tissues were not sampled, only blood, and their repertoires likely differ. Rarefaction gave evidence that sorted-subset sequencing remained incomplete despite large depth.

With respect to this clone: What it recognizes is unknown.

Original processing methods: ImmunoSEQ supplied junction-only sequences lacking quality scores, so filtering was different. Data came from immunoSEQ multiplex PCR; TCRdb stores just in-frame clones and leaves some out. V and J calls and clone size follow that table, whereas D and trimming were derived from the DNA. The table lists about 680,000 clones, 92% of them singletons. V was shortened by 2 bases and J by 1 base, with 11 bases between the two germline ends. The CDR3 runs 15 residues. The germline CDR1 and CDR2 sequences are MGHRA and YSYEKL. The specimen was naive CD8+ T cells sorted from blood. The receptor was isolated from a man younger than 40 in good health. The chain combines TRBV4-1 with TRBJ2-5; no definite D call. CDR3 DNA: TGCGCCAGCAGCCAAAATCCCAGGCCCCAAGAGACCCAGTACTTC. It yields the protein CASSQNPRPQETQYF.